A single sample gave rise to the 17 T cell receptor beta chains below, sequenced in a study of blood T cell repertoires in COVID-19. The table came from immunoSEQ multiplex PCR; TCRdb's copy has only in-frame clones and leaves some out. Seen here are over 150,000 clones, around 73% observed once, and the top ten hold 17%. Sequenced sample: PBMCs or T cells enriched from blood (not recorded which). The receptors were gathered from a woman aged 45 to 65 who had recovered from COVID-19.

As concerns this clone: The junction departs from germline at one end; a sequencing error may be responsible. The rearrangement links TRBV30 to TRBJ1-1; D is undetermined. Germline CDR1 and CDR2: GTSNPN and SVGIG (reference sequence). The CDR3 covers 13 residues. This chain's CDR3 is CTWRKRENTEAFF. The CDR3 DNA sequence: TGTACCTGGAGGAAGAGGGAAAACACTGAAGCTTTCTTT.

The sample holds one count of this clone. The chain carries TRBV12-5 and TRBJ2-7, with D possibly being TRBD2 (7 bases). The V gene lost 9 bases and the J gene lost 2 bases, with 11 bases spanning the gap. Per the germline V gene, CDR1 is LGHNT and CDR2 is FRNRAP. There are 12 residues in the CDR3. The CDR3, as DNA: TGTGCTAGGGAGGGGGGGGCCTACGAGCAGTACTTC. Its translation is CAREGGAYEQYF.

The chain recombines TRBV4-3 with TRBJ2-7, with 15 positions matching TRBD2. The J segment lost 0 bases and the V segment lost 0 bases, leaving 6 bases of the junction unmatched. Germline loops: CDR1 LGHNA, CDR2 YSLEER. The CDR3 spans 19 residues. The CDR3 spells CASSQDWGTSGRSSYEQYF. DNA of the CDR3: TGCGCCAGCAGCCAAGATTGGGGGACTAGCGGGAGGAGCTCCTACGAGCAGTACTTC.

V is TRBV7-9 and J is TRBJ2-4; no clear D gene. V was cut by 5 bases and J by 0 bases, with 14 bases left in between. The length of the CDR3 is 16 residues. The germline gives CDR1 SEHNR, CDR2 FQNEAQ (reference sequence). CDR3 sequence reads: CASSPEQFSAKNIQYF. The CDR3, as DNA: TGTGCCAGCAGCCCAGAACAGTTCTCAGCCAAAAACATTCAGTACTTC.

The rearrangement joins TRBV19 to TRBJ1-2; TRBD1 aligns across 11 bases. CDR3 length: 13 amino acids. Germline V gives CDR1 LNHDA, CDR2 SQIVND (reference sequence). V dropped 6 bases and J dropped 12; count of bases not matched to a gene: 9. The CDR3 region is CASRPGQGGKDTF. For the CDR3, the DNA is TGTGCCAGTAGGCCGGGACAGGGGGGGAAGGACACCTTC.

This chain joins TRBV6-1 and TRBJ1-2; no reliable D call. The CDR3 runs 16 residues. The V gene lost 0 bases and the J gene lost 0 bases, with 11 bases spanning the gap. CDR1 and CDR2 from the germline V gene are MNHNS and SASEGT. CDR3 protein: CASSEAWSEANYGYTF. In nucleotides, the CDR3 is TGTGCCAGCAGTGAAGCGTGGTCAGAAGCTAACTATGGCTACACCTTC.

The rearrangement links TRBV4-2 to TRBJ1-1, with D perhaps TRBD1 (6 bases). Germline CDR1 is LGHNA and CDR2 is YNFKEQ. Trimming pared 1 base from V and 4 bases from J, leaving 13 bases between. The CDR3 covers 15 residues. The CDR3: CASSQATGQSTEAFF. The CDR3 region has the DNA TGTGCCAGCAGCCAAGCAACCGGACAGTCCACTGAAGCTTTCTTT.

This chain links TRBV3-1 (or the pseudogene TRBV3-2) with TRBJ2-5; D unresolved. Germline assignment: CDR1 LGHDT and CDR2 YNNKEL (reference sequence). The CDR3 is made up of 15 amino acids. Trimming cost V 1 base and J 1 base, with 10 bases left between them. As DNA, the CDR3 is TGTGCCAGCAGCCAAGCTTTCTACCTCCAAGAGACCCAGTACTTC. The encoded protein is CASSQAFYLQETQYF.

The rearrangement joins TRBV5-8 to TRBJ1-4, with D possibly matching TRBD1 (5 bases). Germline assignment: CDR1 SGHTS and CDR2 YDEGEE. The CDR3 spans 15 residues. V lost 1 base, J lost 4 bases, and 11 bases lay in between. CDR3 nucleotide sequence: TGTGCCAGCAGCTTGATGGGACTGAATAATGAAAAACTGTTTTTT. Translating gives CASSLMGLNNEKLFF.

The chain recombines TRBV30 with TRBJ1-3; D unclear. The CDR3 runs 17 residues. V lost 2 bases and J 0 bases, leaving 17 bases between the germline ends. The V gene's germline CDR1 is GTSNPN and CDR2 SVGIG (reference sequence). The CDR3 sequence is CAWSFAYPGDSGNTIYF. As DNA, the CDR3 is TGTGCCTGGAGTTTTGCGTACCCGGGAGACTCTGGAAACACCATATATTTT. Together with reference TRBV30 and TRBJ1-3, the CDR3 gives the full variable domain: SQTIHQWPATLVQPVGSPLSLECTVEGTSNPNLYWYRQAAGRGLQLLFYSVGIGQISSEVPQNLSASRPQDRQFILSSKKLLLSDSGFYLCAWSFAYPGDSGNTIYFGEGSWLTVV.

This CDR3 is CASSQSGRALSGANVLTF. The DNA of the CDR3 is TGTGCCAGCAGCCAAAGCGGGAGGGCCCTCTCTGGGGCCAACGTCCTGACTTTC. This chain joins TRBV3-1 (or the pseudogene TRBV3-2) and TRBJ2-6, with 10 bases fitting TRBD2. J gave up 0 bases and V 2 bases, and 4 bases lay outside the gene matches. The V gene's germline CDR1 is LGHDT and CDR2 YNNKEL (reference sequence). The CDR3 is 18 residues long.

The chain employs TRBV6-5 and TRBJ2-7; no definite D call. CDR3 length: 15 amino acids. Deletions cut 2 bases from V and 3 bases from J, with 14 bases between. CDR1 and CDR2 (germline): MNHEY, SVGAGI. CDR3 sequence: CASSYRGPPLYEQYF. The CDR3 nucleotides are TGTGCCAGCAGTTACCGAGGCCCTCCCCTCTACGAGCAGTACTTC.

This clone was counted only a few times. The gene calls are TRBV7-3 and TRBJ2-3; perhaps TRBD2 as D (5 bases). Germline V gives CDR1 SGHTA, CDR2 FQGTGA. The CDR3 consists of 13 residues. V was clipped by 3 bases and J by 6 bases, with 10 bases between them. The DNA for the CDR3 is TGTGCCAGCAGCTTCCAGAGGGTGGATACGCAGTATTTT. The encoded protein is CASSFQRVDTQYF.

Only one count was recorded for this clone. J is TRBJ2-1 and V is TRBV5-4; 10 bases are a match to TRBD2. Unmatched junction bases numbered 3, after V lost 0 bases and J lost 6 bases. The CDR3 is 15 residues long. Germline CDR1 and CDR2: SGHNT and YYREEE (reference sequence). The CDR3 sequence is CASSLEAGGTNEQFF. CDR3 DNA: TGTGCCAGCAGCTTGGAAGCGGGAGGGACCAATGAGCAGTTCTTC.

This chain links TRBV5-4 with TRBJ2-1, with a possible D match to TRBD1 (9 bases). Looked up from germline, CDR1 is SGHNT and CDR2 is YYREEE (reference sequence). The CDR3 spans 16 residues. With 4 bases removed from V and 3 bases from J, the gap between germline ends came to 17 bases. The CDR3 DNA reads TGTGCCAGCAGCGACGGGGGGGACAGGGTCTACAATGAGCAGTTCTTC. It codes for CASSDGGDRVYNEQFF.

V usage is TRBV3-1 (or the pseudogene TRBV3-2) and J usage is TRBJ2-7; weak D call: TRBD1 (6 bases). Germline CDR1 LGHDT, CDR2 YNNKEL (reference sequence). V dropped 1 base and J dropped 7 bases, with 8 bases sitting between them. The CDR3 is 12 residues long. CDR3 bases: TGTGCCAGCAGCCAAGTAACAGGGGAGCAGTACTTC. This gives the protein CASSQVTGEQYF.

This clone was counted once. V usage is TRBV5-8 and J usage is TRBJ2-7; no clear D. Trimming stripped 4 bases from V and 7 bases from J, with 12 bases between. Germline CDR1 SGHTS, CDR2 YDEGEE. The CDR3 sequence is 12 residues long. This CDR3 reads CASSLVSPEQYF. The CDR3 DNA reads as TGTGCCAGCAGCCTAGTTTCGCCAGAGCAGTACTTC. Combining the CDR3 with reference TRBV5-8 and TRBJ2-7 gives the whole variable domain EAGVTQSPTHLIKTRGQQATLRCSPISGHTSVYWYQQALGLGLQFLLWYDEGEERNRGNFPPRFSGRQFPNYSSELNVNALELEDSALYLCASSLVSPEQYFGPGTRLTVT.